What follows describes a single TCR beta chain. The data were taken from a study of blood T cell repertoires in COVID-19. Study overall: Both acute and convalescent COVID-19 samples were obtained from the United States, Italy and Spain. PBMCs, B-cell-depleted T cells, or T cells were the source of the cDNA or gDNA that made up the material.

The authors' processing: Quantification of nucleated cells was approximated via reference gene primer amplification. Method: immunoSEQ multiplex PCR; TCRdb's copy keeps in-frame clones and lacks some. Clonal size and the V and J genes are those of that table, whereas D and trimming came from the DNA. The sample lists a few hundred thousand clones, over 80% occurring once. The source material was peripheral blood. The source is a woman between 40 and 55 years old with acute or convalescent COVID-19.

CDR3 DNA: TGTGCCAGCAGCCCGCTAGCGGGGGGGAGCACAGATACGCAGTATTTT. Protein: CASSPLAGGSTDTQYF. The J gene is TRBJ2-3, the V gene TRBV9; 12 bases are shared with TRBD2. V was pared by 4 bases and J by 0 bases, with 3 bases of the junction left unmatched. The CDR3 has 16 residues. Germline-derived CDR1 and CDR2 are SGDLS and YYNGEE.